Listed here is a single T cell receptor (beta chain). Its antigen remains unidentified. The protocol was immunoSEQ multiplex PCR, while the TCRdb copy is restricted to in-frame clones and leaves out a portion. Of about 44,000 clones detected, under 95% appear once; the ten largest clones hold 3% to 4.5%. The time point here: week 23, last vaccination. In every dose of vaccine, 300 ug of mutant IDH1 20-mer peptide was given alongside topical imiquimod. The length of the CDR3 is 16 residues. V lost 3 bases to trimming and J lost 2 bases, with 16 bases between them. Germline CDR1 is SNHLY and CDR2 is FYNNEI. This sample is drawn from a study of a mutant IDH1 vaccine in newly diagnosed glioma.

The chain links TRBV2 to TRBJ1-1; weak D call: TRBD1 (6 bases). This receptor was obtained from a man between 50 and 59 years old with glioma. The sequencing here drew on PBMCs, taken from a glioma patient whose treatment included an IDH1 peptide vaccine. CDR3 sequence reads: CASSDSGARINTEAFF. In DNA, the CDR3 is TGTGCCAGCAGTGACTCGGGGGCGCGGATTAACACTGAAGCTTTCTTT.